This T cell receptor (beta chain) comes out of a study of shared clonotypes between healthy human individuals. Study in general: Each donor contributed plates that comprised three CD4 naive, three CD4 memory, two CD8 naive and one CD8 memory.

Study-wide results and limits: Generation probabilities were higher for clonotypes shared across all four sorted-subset donors than for unshared ones. Enrolling few donors narrowed the genetic and exposure-history diversity that was represented.

In replicate PCRs of sorted subsets, roughly 200 ng DNA, about 30,000 T cell genomes, was used. Repertoires were generated with immunoSEQ multiplex PCR, while TCRdb's copy carries only in-frame clones and drops some. The sample has hundreds of thousands of clones; 55% to 85% are singletons. Germline assignment: CDR1 WNHNN and CDR2 SYGVQD (reference sequence). The CDR3 runs to 14 residues. Trimming took off 4 bases at V and 1 base at J, with 9 bases between the two ends. Comments on this clone: What it recognizes is unknown.

Sequencing input: memory CD4+ T cells sorted from blood. The subset: CD45RA-negative fraction. This clonotype originated in a woman under 40 in good health. The chain links TRBV10-1 to TRBJ2-3; a weak D match, TRBD2 (6 bases). In nucleotides, the CDR3 is TGCGCCAGCAGTGCCCAGCGGGGCACAGATACGCAGTATTTT. It specifies CASSAQRGTDTQYF.